This TCR beta chain was identified during a study of T cells in Graves' hyperthyroidism and ophthalmopathy. Study-level background: Before treatment of any kind, peripheral blood was taken at initial diagnosis. Study results and caveats: The blood repertoire included most of the expanded thyroid clonotypes above 0.001. Ophthalmopathy stood apart from stable hyperthyroidism in a 13 V-J model.

From germline, CDR1 is SGHRS and CDR2 YFSETQ. The V end was cut by 4 bases, the J end by 3 bases, with 12 bases between. CDR3 length: 14 amino acids. RNA transcripts served as the template for amplifying TCR beta CDR3 regions. The HTBI primer set served for first-round RT-PCR of the TCR CDR3. A single record per CDR3 protein comes from TCRdb applying MiXCR to the multiplex PCR reads. Of more than 550,000 distinct CDR3 sequences listed, roughly 20% are singletons. This clonotype was detected ten times or more. Its antigen remains unknown. The sequence came from a woman aged 45-65 years with Graves' hyperthyroidism that later progressed to Graves' ophthalmopathy. This chain links TRBV5-1 with TRBJ2-3; D possibly corresponds to TRBD1 (6 bases). Sequenced: blood. The CDR3 DNA reads TGCGCCAGCAGCGTTCACAGGGCTACAGATACGCAGTATTTT. Translating it yields CASSVHRATDTQYF.